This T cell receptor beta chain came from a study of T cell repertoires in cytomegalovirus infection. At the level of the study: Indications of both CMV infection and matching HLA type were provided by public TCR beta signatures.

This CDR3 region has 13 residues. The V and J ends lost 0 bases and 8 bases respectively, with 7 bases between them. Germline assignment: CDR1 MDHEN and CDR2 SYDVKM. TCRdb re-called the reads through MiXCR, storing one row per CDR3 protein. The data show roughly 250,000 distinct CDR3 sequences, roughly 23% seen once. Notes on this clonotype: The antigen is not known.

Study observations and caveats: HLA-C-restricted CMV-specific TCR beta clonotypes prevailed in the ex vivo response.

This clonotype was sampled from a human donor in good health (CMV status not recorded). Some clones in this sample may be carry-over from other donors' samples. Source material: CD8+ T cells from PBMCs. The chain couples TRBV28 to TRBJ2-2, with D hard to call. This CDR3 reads CASSLWPNGELFF. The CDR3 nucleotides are TGTGCCAGCAGTTTATGGCCTAATGGGGAGCTGTTTTTT.